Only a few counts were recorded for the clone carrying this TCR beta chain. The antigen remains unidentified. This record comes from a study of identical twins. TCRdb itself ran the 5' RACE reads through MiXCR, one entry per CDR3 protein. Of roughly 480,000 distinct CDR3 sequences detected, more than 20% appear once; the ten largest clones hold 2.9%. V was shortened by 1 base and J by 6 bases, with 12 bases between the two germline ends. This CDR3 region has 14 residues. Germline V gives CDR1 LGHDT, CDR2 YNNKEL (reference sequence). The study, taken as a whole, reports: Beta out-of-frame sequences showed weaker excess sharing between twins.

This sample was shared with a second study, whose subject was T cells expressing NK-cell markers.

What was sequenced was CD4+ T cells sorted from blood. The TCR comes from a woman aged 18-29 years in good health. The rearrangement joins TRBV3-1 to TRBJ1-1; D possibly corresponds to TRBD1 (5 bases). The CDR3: CASSQGPRDSEAFF. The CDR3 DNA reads TGTGCCAGCAGCCAAGGGCCCCGGGACTCTGAAGCTTTCTTT.